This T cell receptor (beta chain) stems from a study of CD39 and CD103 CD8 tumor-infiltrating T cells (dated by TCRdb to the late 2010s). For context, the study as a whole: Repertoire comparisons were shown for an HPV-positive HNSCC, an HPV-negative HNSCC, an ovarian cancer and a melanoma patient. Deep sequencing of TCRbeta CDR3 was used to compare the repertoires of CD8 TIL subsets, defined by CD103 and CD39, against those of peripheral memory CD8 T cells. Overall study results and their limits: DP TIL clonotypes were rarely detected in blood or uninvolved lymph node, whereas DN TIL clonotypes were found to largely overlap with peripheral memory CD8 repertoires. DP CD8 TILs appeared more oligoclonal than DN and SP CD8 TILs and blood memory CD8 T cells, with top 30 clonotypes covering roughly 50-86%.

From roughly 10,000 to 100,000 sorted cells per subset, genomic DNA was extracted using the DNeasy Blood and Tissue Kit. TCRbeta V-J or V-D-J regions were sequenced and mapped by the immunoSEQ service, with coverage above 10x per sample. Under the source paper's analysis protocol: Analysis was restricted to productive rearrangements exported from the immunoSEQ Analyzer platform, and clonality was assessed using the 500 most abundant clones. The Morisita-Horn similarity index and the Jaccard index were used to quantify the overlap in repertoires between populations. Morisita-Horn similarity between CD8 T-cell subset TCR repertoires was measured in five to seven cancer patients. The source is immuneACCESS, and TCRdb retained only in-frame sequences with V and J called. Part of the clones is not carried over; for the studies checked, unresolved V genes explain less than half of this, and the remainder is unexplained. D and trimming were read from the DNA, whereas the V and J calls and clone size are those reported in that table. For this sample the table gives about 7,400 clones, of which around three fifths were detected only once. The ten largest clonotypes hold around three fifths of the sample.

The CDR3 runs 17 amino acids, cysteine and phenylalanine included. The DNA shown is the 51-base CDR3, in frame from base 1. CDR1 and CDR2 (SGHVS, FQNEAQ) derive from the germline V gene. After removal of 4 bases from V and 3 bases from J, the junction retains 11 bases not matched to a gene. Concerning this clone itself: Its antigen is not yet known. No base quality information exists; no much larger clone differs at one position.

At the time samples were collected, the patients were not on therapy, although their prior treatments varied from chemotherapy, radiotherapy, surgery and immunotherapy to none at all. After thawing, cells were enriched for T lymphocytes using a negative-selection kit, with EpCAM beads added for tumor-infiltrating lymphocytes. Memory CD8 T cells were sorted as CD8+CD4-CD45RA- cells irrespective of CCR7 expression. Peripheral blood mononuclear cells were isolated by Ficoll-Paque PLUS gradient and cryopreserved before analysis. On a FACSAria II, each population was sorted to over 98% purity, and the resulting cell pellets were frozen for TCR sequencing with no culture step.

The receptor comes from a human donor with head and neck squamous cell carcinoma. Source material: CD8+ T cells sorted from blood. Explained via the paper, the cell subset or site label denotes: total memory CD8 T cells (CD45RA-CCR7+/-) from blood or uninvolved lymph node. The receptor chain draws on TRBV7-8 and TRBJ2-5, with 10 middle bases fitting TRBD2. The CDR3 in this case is CASSWGQRLAGEETQYF. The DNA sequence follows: TGTGCCAGCAGCTGGGGACAAAGACTAGCGGGCGAAGAGACCCAGTACTTC.